The T cell receptor beta chain under discussion was sequenced for a study of blood T cell repertoires in COVID-19. Background on the study: Collection of acute and convalescent COVID-19 samples took place in the United States, Italy and Spain. T cells, B-cell-depleted T cells, or PBMCs provided the cDNA or gDNA that served as material.

CDR1 is MNHNS and CDR2 is SASEGT in the germline V gene. The CDR3 contains 13 residues. The germline V and J ends were trimmed by 2 bases and 8 bases, with 12 bases remaining between them. Per the authors' pipeline: Nucleated cell counts were estimated from reference gene primer amplification. Generated by immunoSEQ multiplex PCR, the TCRdb table keeps only in-frame clones and is missing some. V and J calls and clone size follow that table, whereas D and trimming were derived from the DNA. The table includes some 200,000 clones, around 87% detected once. The chain uses TRBV6-1 and TRBJ1-2; D call uncertain. Input material: peripheral blood. This TCR was recovered from a man between 18 and 29 years old with active or convalescent COVID-19. For the CDR3, the DNA is TGTGCCAGCAGTGAACAGGAGGTCGAAGGCTACACCTTC. This encodes CASSEQEVEGYTF.